The 2 T cell receptor beta chains in this list originate from one sample, sequenced in a study of graft-versus-host responses after intestinal transplantation. Produced via immunoSEQ multiplex PCR; TCRdb's table is partial and in-frame only. The sample has 75,000 to 100,000 clones, 80% to 95% seen once. Which antigens these TCRs recognize remains unknown. The sequences come from unstimulated CD4+ T cells sorted from spleen or lymph node cells, collected before intestinal transplant. The receptors stem from a human donor who received an intestinal transplant.

This chain links TRBV6-1 with TRBJ1-1; 9 nucleotides align to TRBD1. The CDR3 is 15 residues long. J gave up 6 bases and V 6 bases, and 11 bases lay outside the gene matches. Germline lookup yields CDR1 MNHNS and CDR2 SASEGT. The CDR3: CASRPRDREFAEAFF. CDR3 bases: TGTGCCAGCAGACCCCGGGACAGGGAATTCGCTGAAGCTTTCTTT.

The chain has TRBV6-1 and TRBJ1-3; D is unclear. V lost 3 bases and J lost 0, with 12 bases in between. CDR3 length equals 16 residues. The germline V gene has CDR1 MNHNS and CDR2 SASEGT. The CDR3 sequence is CASSDWRRHSGNTIYF. The DNA of the CDR3 is TGTGCCAGCAGTGATTGGAGACGGCACTCTGGAAACACCATATATTTT.